This entry describes one T cell receptor beta chain. The entry originates in a study of blood T cell repertoires in COVID-19. Turning to the study itself: PBMCs, B-cell-depleted T cells, or T cells were the source of the cDNA or gDNA that made up the material.

This CDR3 has 18 residues. In the authors' methods: Amplifying reference gene primers gave estimates of nucleated cell counts. Produced via immunoSEQ multiplex PCR; TCRdb's table is partial and in-frame only. V, J and clone size derive from that table, while D and trimming were established from the DNA sequence. Of 88,000 or so clones detected, 85% to 90% appear once; the ten largest clones hold 3.5% to 4%. The rearrangement uses TRBV12-2 and TRBJ1-4; the table calls TRBD1, which could not be checked here. TRBV12-2 is designated a pseudogene. The sequence came from a man in his sixties with acute or convalescent COVID-19. Specimen: peripheral blood. The CDR3 protein is CASRLASIRQGASEKLFF. As DNA, the CDR3 is TGTGCAAGTCGCTTAGCATCCATACGGCAGGGGGCGAGTGAAAAACTGTTTTTT.